Below are 19 T cell receptor beta chains sequenced from a single sample in a study of human T cells and chemical hapten exposure (dated by TCRdb to the early 2020s). Library preparation employed RACE. The sequencing machine was a NextSeq 500. Using fastp at Q25 and MiXCR, TCRdb reprocessed the public reads and kept productive beta chains. Rows with a matching CDR3 protein are joined into one entry that keeps the most common DNA and genes. Present in this sample are more than 50,000 distinct CDR3 sequences, around 7% of which were seen just once. The ten largest clones represent more than 1.5% of the sample. The time point label on this specimen signifies: pre-sensitization, week 0. The sample's treatment or condition, from its label and the paper: therapeutic diphenylcyclopropenone sensitization with weekly scalp DPC. Source: whole blood, taken in connection with sensitization to the hapten diphenylcyclopropenone (DPC). Receptors originate from a woman in her 30s with alopecia areata. Some clones in this sample may be carry-over from other donors' samples.

Ten or more counts support this clonotype. J is TRBJ2-3 and V is TRBV12-3 or TRBV12-4; TRBD2 agrees at 9 bases. Unmatched junction bases numbered 17, after V lost 7 bases and J lost 6 bases. The CDR3 runs to 17 residues. Here the CDR3 DNA reads TGTGCCAGCAAAAAGGGGACCGGGACTAGCTGGGGGGATACGCAGTATTTT. This codes for CASKKGTGTSWGDTQYF.

This clonotype was detected ten times or more. The chain employs TRBV6-4 and TRBJ2-1; D remains ambiguous. Germline CDR1 reads MRHNA; CDR2 reads SNTAGT. The CDR3 has 15 amino acids. V shed 3 bases and J shed 0 bases, with 9 bases lying between them. For the CDR3, the DNA is TGTGCCAGCAGTGATGAGCTCGGCTCCTACAATGAGCAGTTCTTC. It translates to CASSDELGSYNEQFF.

This clonotype appeared many times. The chain employs TRBV7-6 and TRBJ2-5; D gene ambiguous. V was clipped by 1 base and J by 1 base, with 7 bases between them. This CDR3 region has 14 residues. The V gene's germline CDR1 is SGHVS and CDR2 FNYEAQ. CDR3 in DNA: TGTGCCAGCAGCTTAGACCTCAGCCAAGAGACCCAGTACTTC. Amino acid sequence: CASSLDLSQETQYF.

Ten or more counts support this clonotype. V and J are TRBV11-3 and TRBJ1-2; D unresolved. Germline CDR1 reads SGHNT; CDR2 reads YENEEA. V was cut by 5 bases and J by 8 bases, with 24 bases left in between. This CDR3 has 16 residues. The CDR3 bases are TGTGCCAGCAGCCCCATGGAGGTCCAGGCTATCACGGGCTACACCTTC. It is translated as CASSPMEVQAITGYTF. The full variable domain, in which reference TRBV11-3 and TRBJ1-2 provide the parts outside the CDR3, is EAGVVQSPRYKIIEKKQPVAFWCNPISGHNTLYWYLQNLGQGPELLIRYENEEAVDDSQLPKDRFSAERLKGVDSTLKIQPAELGDSAVYLCASSPMEVQAITGYTFGSGTRLTVV.

This clonotype was observed at least ten times. The chain uses TRBV5-1 and TRBJ1-1, with a weak D call TRBD1 (6 bases). CDR1 is SGHRS, CDR2 YFSETQ, per germline. The CDR3 contains 14 residues. V gave up 3 bases and J gave up 0 bases, with 9 bases separating them. CDR3 region: CASSSGQMNTEAFF. CDR3 bases: TGCGCCAGCAGCTCCGGACAGATGAACACTGAAGCTTTCTTT. The full variable domain, completed using reference TRBV5-1 and TRBJ1-1, is KAGVTQTPRYLIKTRGQQVTLSCSPISGHRSVSWYQQTPGQGLQFLFEYFSETQRNKGNFPGRFSGRQFSNSRSEMNVSTLELGDSALYLCASSSGQMNTEAFFGQGTRLTVV.

This clonotype occurred many times. The CDR3 DNA reads TGCAGTGCTAGAGGGGACAGGGTGAATTCACCCCTCCACTTT. This encodes CSARGDRVNSPLHF. The J gene is TRBJ1-6, the V gene TRBV20-1, with 9 bases identical to TRBD1. This CDR3 region has 14 residues. The V gene end was trimmed by 1 base and the J gene end by 7 bases; junction bases not matched to a gene: 2. Germline CDR1 DFQATT, CDR2 SNEGSKA (reference sequence).

This clonotype was picked up a small number of times. The V gene is TRBV15, the J gene TRBJ2-2; possibly TRBD1 or TRBD2 for D (5 bases each). The CDR3 sequence is 16 residues long. Trimming pared 3 bases from V and 5 bases from J, leaving 16 bases between. The V gene's germline CDR1 is LNHNV and CDR2 YYDKDF (reference sequence). For the CDR3, the DNA is TGTGCCACCAGCAGGGTTTGGGGGTATGGGACCGGGGAGCTGTTTTTT. Residues: CATSRVWGYGTGELFF.

On this clonotype itself: A much more abundant neighbour one base away suggests this may be a read error. The CDR3 reads CSISVTSQETQYF. The CDR3 DNA sequence: TGTTCCATCAGTGTAACTAGCCAAGAGACCCAGTACTTC. The V call is TRBV10-3, the J call TRBJ2-5; perhaps TRBD2 as D (5 bases). The CDR3 is 13 residues long. The germline CDR1 and CDR2 sequences are ENHRY and SYGVKD.

The V and J genes are TRBV5-1 and TRBJ2-5; 10 nucleotides line up with TRBD2. Unmatched junction bases numbered 8, after V lost 5 bases and J lost 1 base. The length of the CDR3 is 16 residues. Germline V lookup: CDR1 SGHRS, CDR2 YFSETQ. In DNA form, the CDR3 reads TGCGCCAGCAGACGAGATAGCGGGGGGCCCCAAGAGACCCAGTACTTC. Encoded protein: CASRRDSGGPQETQYF.

This clonotype was seen many times. The chain uses TRBV30 and TRBJ1-3; D may be TRBD1 (5 bases). The CDR3 contains 13 residues. The germline V and J ends were trimmed by 3 bases and 4 bases, with 10 bases remaining between them. CDR1 is GTSNPN and CDR2 is SVGIG in the germline V gene (reference sequence). The CDR3 region is CAWSEGYGNTIYF. The CDR3 DNA reads TGTGCCTGGAGCGAGGGGTACGGAAACACCATATATTTT.

This clonotype was seen at least ten times. The chain couples TRBV30 to TRBJ1-2, with TRBD1 matching 11 bases. Germline values: CDR1 GTSNPN, CDR2 SVGIG (reference sequence). The CDR3 extends over 15 amino acids. V gave up 5 bases and J gave up 8 bases; unmatched junction bases: 13. CDR3 protein: CAWWKGTGGDMGYTF. CDR3 coding DNA: TGTGCCTGGTGGAAAGGGACAGGGGGTGATATGGGCTACACCTTC.

This clonotype was found once. A much larger clonotype is one base distant, so this may be a read error. V usage is TRBV5-1 and J usage is TRBJ2-3; 10 bases match TRBD2. CDR1 and CDR2 from the germline V gene are SGHRS and YFSETQ. This CDR3 has 16 amino acids. This CDR3 reads CASSLIPPSGGDTQNF. CDR3 coding DNA: TGCGCCAGCAGCTTGATTCCGCCTAGCGGGGGAGATACGCAGAATTTT. The complete variable domain, with remaining parts taken from reference TRBV5-1 and TRBJ2-3, reads KAGVTQTPRYLIKTRGQQVTLSCSPISGHRSVSWYQQTPGQGLQFLFEYFSETQRNKGNFPGRFSGRQFSNSRSEMNVSTLELGDSALYLCASSLIPPSGGDTQNFGPGTRLTVL.

This clonotype was seen ten or more times. V is TRBV20-1 and J is TRBJ2-1; 8 nucleotides align to TRBD2. The CDR3 length is 14 residues. Germline V gene data show CDR1 as DFQATT and CDR2 as SNEGSKA (reference sequence). The V and J ends lost 6 bases and 5 bases, in that order; junction bases with no gene match: 9. The DNA of the CDR3 is TGCAGTGCCAGGGCGGGGGGCGAGGACAATGAGCAGTTCTTC. Its translation is CSARAGGEDNEQFF.

The chain couples TRBV25-1 to TRBJ1-1; the D gene is possibly TRBD1 (6 bases). This CDR3 has 14 residues. Germline V lookup: CDR1 MGHDK, CDR2 SYGVNS. Between the trimmed V and J ends, which lost 8 bases and 0 bases, there was a span of 13 bases. DNA of the CDR3: TGTGCCAGCTCTATTACAGGGATGAACACTGAAGCTTTCTTT. This gives the protein CASSITGMNTEAFF.

This clonotype is labeled as medium-sized. V usage is TRBV9 and J usage is TRBJ1-3; no clear D. V shed 4 bases and J shed 1 base, with 15 bases lying between them. The CDR3 contains 16 residues. In germline, CDR1 is SGDLS, CDR2 YYNGEE. CDR3 sequence (DNA): TGTGCCAGCAGCCCTAGTCCGAAGTTGTCTGGAAACACCATATATTTT. Encoded protein: CASSPSPKLSGNTIYF.

This clonotype has a count of ten or more. This chain links TRBV20-1 with TRBJ1-1; D gene ambiguous. The CDR3 is 14 residues long. The germline V gene encodes CDR1 DFQATT and CDR2 SNEGSKA (reference sequence). V gave up 4 bases and J gave up 0 bases, with 12 bases separating them. CDR3 DNA sequence: TGCAGTGCTACCCCCGGCAGCTTGAACACTGAAGCTTTCTTT. Its translation: CSATPGSLNTEAFF.

This clonotype showed up many times. An end of the junction does not agree with germline; a read error may underlie this. Here the CDR3 DNA reads TGTGCCAGCAGTCAAGCCGGGACTTACGAGCAGTACTTC. Residues: CASSQAGTYEQYF. This chain links TRBV2 with TRBJ2-7; possibly TRBD2 for D (6 bases). This CDR3 is 13 amino acids long. The V gene's germline CDR1 is SNHLY and CDR2 FYNNEI.

This clonotype was counted a few times. This sequence joins TRBV5-6 and TRBJ2-3, with 7 bases aligning to TRBD1. The ends lost 0 bases at V and 4 bases at J; junction bases unmatched: 5. The CDR3 has 15 residues. Germline V lookup: CDR1 SGHDT, CDR2 YYEEEE. The CDR3 coding sequence is TGTGCCAGCAGCTTGGAGACAGGGAAAGCAGATACGCAGTATTTT. Encoded protein: CASSLETGKADTQYF.

A few counts support this clonotype. The rearrangement uses TRBV7-9 and TRBJ1-3; D gene unclear. Trimming cost V 0 bases and J 0 bases, with 9 bases left between them. CDR1 is SEHNR, CDR2 FQNEAQ, per germline (reference sequence). The CDR3 length is 16 residues. The CDR3 spells CASSLAPGFSGNTIYF. The DNA for the CDR3 is TGTGCCAGCAGCTTAGCGCCCGGATTCTCTGGAAACACCATATATTTT.